The clone carrying this T cell receptor beta chain was observed at least ten times. The antigen remains unidentified. The data originate from a study of CD8 T cells in ankylosing spondylitis. Findings and caveats of the study: It was reported that disease-linked clones were significantly enriched in matched ankylosing spondylitis synovial fluid. Prior literature has documented some motif variants in synovial fluid and blood from reactive arthritis.

Per germline, CDR1 LGHNA and CDR2 YSLEER. V was clipped by 4 bases and J by 4 bases; unmatched bases: 7. The CDR3 extends over 15 amino acids. MiXCR was run by TCRdb on the 5' RACE reads, yielding one entry per CDR3 protein. The sample has 200,000 or so distinct CDR3 sequences, approximately 13% seen once. This rearrangement joins TRBV4-3 to TRBJ2-4, with TRBD1 identical over 7 bases. The sequence was collected from a female donor with ankylosing spondylitis or in good health (not recorded which). Sequencing used blood, either unsorted or a sorted T cell fraction (not recorded which). The CDR3 sequence is CASSLTGLAKNIQYF. In DNA, the CDR3 is TGCGCCAGCAGCCTGACAGGGCTAGCTAAAAACATTCAGTACTTC.